The entry below describes one T cell receptor beta chain. TCRdb's table, derived via immunoSEQ multiplex PCR, lists solely in-frame clones and lacks some. This sample has more than 95,000 clones; about 87% occur once, and the top ten carry approximately 4%. These data belong to a study of T cell responses to AZD1222 COVID-19 vaccine. Study information: Second doses were pooled across both intervals (about 4 or about 12 weeks).

Here the sequenced sample was peripheral blood, taken on day 0 of AZD1222 vaccination. The TCR comes from an adult in good health.

The CDR3 DNA follows: TGTGCCAGCAGCTTGGGGACAGGGATGGAGAAGCAGTTCTTC. It is translated as CASSLGTGMEKQFF. The rearrangement links TRBV11-3 to TRBJ2-1, with 9 bases lining up with TRBD1. This CDR3 spans 14 amino acids. CDR1 and CDR2 from the germline V gene are SGHNT and YENEEA. The junction had 8 bases not matched to a gene; V was cut back by 3 bases and J by 11 bases.